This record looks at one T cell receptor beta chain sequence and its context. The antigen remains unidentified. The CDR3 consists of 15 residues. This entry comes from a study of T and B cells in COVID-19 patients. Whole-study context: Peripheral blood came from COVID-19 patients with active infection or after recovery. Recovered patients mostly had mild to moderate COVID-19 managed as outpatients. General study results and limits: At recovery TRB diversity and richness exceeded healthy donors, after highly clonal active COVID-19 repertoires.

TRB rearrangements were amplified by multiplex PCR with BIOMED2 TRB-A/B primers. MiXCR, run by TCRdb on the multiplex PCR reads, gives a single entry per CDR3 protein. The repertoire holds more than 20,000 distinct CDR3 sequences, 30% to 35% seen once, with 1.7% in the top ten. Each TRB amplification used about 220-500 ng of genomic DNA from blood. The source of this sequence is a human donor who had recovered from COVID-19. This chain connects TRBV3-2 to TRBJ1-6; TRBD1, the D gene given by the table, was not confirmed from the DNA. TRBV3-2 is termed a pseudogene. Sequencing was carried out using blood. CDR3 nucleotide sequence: TGTGCCAGCACCGCCGAAACAGGGAATAATTCACCCCTCCACTTT. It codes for CASTAETGNNSPLHF.